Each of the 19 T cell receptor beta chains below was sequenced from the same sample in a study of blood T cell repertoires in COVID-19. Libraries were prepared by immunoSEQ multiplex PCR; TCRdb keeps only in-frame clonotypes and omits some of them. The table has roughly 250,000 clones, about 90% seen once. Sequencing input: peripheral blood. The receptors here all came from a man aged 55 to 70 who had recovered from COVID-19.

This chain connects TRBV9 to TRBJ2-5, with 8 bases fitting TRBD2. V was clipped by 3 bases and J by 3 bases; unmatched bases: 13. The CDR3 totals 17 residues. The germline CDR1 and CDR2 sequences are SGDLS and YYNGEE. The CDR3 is CASSAVHGGVLKETQYF. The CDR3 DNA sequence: TGTGCCAGCAGCGCCGTTCACGGGGGGGTACTCAAAGAGACCCAGTACTTC.

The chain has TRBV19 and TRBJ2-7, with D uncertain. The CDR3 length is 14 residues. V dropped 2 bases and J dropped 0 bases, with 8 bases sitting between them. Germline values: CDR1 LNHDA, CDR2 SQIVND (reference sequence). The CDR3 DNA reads TGTGCCAGTAGTATATCGGTAAGCTCCTACGAGCAGTACGTC. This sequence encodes CASSISVSSYEQYV.

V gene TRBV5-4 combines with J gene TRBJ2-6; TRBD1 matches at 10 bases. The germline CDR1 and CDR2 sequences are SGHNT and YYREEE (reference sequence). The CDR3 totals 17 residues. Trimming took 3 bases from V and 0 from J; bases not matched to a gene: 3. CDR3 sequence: CASSSRDRGSGANVLTF. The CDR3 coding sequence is TGTGCCAGCAGCTCCCGGGACAGGGGCTCTGGGGCCAACGTCCTGACTTTC.

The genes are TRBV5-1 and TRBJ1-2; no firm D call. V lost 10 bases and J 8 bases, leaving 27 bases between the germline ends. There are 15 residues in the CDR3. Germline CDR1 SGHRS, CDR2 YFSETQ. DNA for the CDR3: TGCGCCTCAAGCAAGGAGGGAGGATCATCTCGGGGCTACACCTTC. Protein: CASSKEGGSSRGYTF.

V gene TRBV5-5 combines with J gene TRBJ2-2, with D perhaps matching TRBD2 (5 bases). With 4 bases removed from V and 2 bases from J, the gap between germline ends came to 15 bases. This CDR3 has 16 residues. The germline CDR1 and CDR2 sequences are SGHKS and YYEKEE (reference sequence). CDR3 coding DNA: TGTGCCAGCAGCCTGAGTTACACGGGAAACACCGGGGAGCTGTTTTTT. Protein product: CASSLSYTGNTGELFF.

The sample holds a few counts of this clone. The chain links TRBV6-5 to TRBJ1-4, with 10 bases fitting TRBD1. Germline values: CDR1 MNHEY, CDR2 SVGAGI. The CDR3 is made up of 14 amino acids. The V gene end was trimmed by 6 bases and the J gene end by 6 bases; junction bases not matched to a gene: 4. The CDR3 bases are TGTGCCAGCAGGAGGGGACAGGGGTATGAAAAACTGTTTTTT. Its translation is CASRRGQGYEKLFF.

CDR3: CASSPQGVNAFF. CDR3 coding DNA: TGTGCCAGTAGCCCACAGGGAGTGAATGCTTTCTTT. This chain connects TRBV19 to TRBJ1-1, with a weak D call TRBD1 (6 bases). Trimming stripped 6 bases from V and 11 bases from J, with 16 bases between. This CDR3 spans 12 amino acids. Germline V gene lookup returns CDR1 LNHDA and CDR2 SQIVND (reference sequence).

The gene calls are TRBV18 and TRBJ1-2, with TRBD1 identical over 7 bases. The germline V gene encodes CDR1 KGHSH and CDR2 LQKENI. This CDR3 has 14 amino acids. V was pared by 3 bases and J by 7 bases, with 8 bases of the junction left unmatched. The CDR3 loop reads CASSPQPGGPGYTF. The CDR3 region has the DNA TGTGCCAGCTCACCCCAACCAGGGGGACCTGGCTACACCTTC.

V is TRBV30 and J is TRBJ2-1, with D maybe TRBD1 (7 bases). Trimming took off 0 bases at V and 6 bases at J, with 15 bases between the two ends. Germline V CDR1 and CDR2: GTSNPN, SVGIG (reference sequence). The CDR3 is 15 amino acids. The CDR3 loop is CAWSVVSGGGNEQFF. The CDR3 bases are TGTGCCTGGAGTGTAGTGTCAGGGGGAGGCAATGAGCAGTTCTTC.

The CDR3 DNA reads as TGTGCCAGCAGCCCTGACAGAGGGCAGTATTTT. This translates into CASSPDRGQYF. V is TRBV6-6 and J is TRBJ2-3; tentative D call: TRBD1 (5 bases). This CDR3 comprises 11 residues. V shed 6 bases and J shed 11 bases, with 12 bases lying between them. Germline CDR1 MNHNY, CDR2 SVGAGI (reference sequence).

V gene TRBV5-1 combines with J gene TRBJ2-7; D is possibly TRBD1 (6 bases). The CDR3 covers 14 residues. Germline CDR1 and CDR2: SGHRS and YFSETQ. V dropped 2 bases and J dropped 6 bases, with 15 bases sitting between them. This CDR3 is CASSFDRSDREQYF. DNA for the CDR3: TGCGCCAGCAGCTTTGACAGGTCCGATCGCGAGCAGTACTTC.

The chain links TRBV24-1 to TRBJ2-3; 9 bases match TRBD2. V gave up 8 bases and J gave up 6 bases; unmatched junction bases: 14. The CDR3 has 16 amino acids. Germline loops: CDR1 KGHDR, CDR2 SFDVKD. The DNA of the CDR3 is TGTGCCACCATTGCCGGGACTAGCCCCATATTCGATACGCAGTATTTT. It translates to CATIAGTSPIFDTQYF.

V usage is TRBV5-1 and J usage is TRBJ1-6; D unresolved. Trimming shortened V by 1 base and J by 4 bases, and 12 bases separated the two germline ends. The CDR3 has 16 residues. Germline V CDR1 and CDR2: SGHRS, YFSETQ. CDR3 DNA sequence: TGCGCCAGCAGCTTGTCGTCCACTAGATATAATTCACCCCTCCACTTT. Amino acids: CASSLSSTRYNSPLHF.

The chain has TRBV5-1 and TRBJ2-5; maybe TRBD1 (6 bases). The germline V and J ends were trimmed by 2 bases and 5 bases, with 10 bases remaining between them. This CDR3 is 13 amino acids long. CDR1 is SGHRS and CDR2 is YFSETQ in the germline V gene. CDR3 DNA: TGCGCCAGCAGCTTACAGGGTTGGGAGACCCAGTACTTC. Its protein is CASSLQGWETQYF.

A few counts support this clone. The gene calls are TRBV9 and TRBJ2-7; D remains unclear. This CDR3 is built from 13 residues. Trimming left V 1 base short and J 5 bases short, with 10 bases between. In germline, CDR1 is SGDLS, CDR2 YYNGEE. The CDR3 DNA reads TGTGCCAGCAGCGTAAACCCAGGCCACGAGCAGTACTTC. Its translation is CASSVNPGHEQYF.

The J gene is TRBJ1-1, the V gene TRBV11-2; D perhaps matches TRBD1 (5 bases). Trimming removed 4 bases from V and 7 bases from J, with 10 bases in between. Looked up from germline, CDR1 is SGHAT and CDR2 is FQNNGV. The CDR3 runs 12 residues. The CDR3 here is CASSSWGVEAFF. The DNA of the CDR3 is TGTGCCAGCAGCTCCTGGGGGGTTGAAGCTTTCTTT.

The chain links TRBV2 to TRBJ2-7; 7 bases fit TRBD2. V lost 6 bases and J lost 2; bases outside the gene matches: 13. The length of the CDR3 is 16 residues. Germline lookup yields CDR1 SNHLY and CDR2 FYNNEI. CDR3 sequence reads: CASSGVPGLPPYEQYF. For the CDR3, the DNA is TGTGCCAGCAGCGGGGTCCCGGGACTACCACCCTACGAGCAGTACTTC.

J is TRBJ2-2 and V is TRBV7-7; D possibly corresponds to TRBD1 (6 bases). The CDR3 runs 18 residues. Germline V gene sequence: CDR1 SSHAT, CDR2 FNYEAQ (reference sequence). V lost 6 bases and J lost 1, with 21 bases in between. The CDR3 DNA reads TGTGCCAGCAGGCCTATGTCCGGGACAACTATGAACACCGGGGAGCTGTTTTTT. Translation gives CASRPMSGTTMNTGELFF.

The CDR3 region is CAGSGGADTQYF. CDR3 DNA sequence: TGTGCCGGTAGCGGGGGCGCAGATACGCAGTATTTT. V is TRBV2 and J is TRBJ2-3; 9 bases line up with TRBD2. The length of the CDR3 is 12 residues. Losses at the gene ends were 11 bases for V and 4 bases for J; bases not matched to a gene: 4. CDR1 and CDR2 (germline): SNHLY, FYNNEI.